The clone carrying this T cell receptor (beta chain) is classed as medium-sized (0.01 to 0.1%). The entry originates in a study of metastatic and nonmetastatic thyroid tumors. Among the patients, none had received any treatment before thyroid surgery. TCRdb reassembled clones from the PCR reads with MiXCR. This sample carries some 39,000 clones, around 17% of them seen once, and the ten largest clones take 22%. The sample was blood. This TCR came from a female donor with papillary thyroid cancer or a benign thyroid nodule (not recorded which). Some clones in this sample may be carry-over from other donors' samples.

The CDR3 DNA is TGTGCCAGCAGTGACACCGGACAGGGGCTGTATGGCTACACCTTC. This sequence encodes CASSDTGQGLYGYTF. The chain combines TRBV6-4 with TRBJ1-2, with 9 positions matching TRBD1. The CDR3 covers 15 residues. The germline CDR1 and CDR2 sequences are MRHNA and SNTAGT. The J segment lost 5 bases and the V segment lost 2 bases, leaving 6 bases of the junction unmatched.